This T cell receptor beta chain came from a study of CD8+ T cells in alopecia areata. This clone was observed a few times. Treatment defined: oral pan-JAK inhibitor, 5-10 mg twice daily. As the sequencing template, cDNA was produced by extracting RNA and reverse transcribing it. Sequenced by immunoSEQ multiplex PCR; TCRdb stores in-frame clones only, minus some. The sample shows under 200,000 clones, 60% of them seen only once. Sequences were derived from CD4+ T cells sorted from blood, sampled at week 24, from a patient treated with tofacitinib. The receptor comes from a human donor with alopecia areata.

For the CDR3, the DNA is TGTGCCTGGAACCGTAGGGATACGCAGTATTTT. Translating gives CAWNRRDTQYF. V usage is TRBV30 and J usage is TRBJ2-3; D ambiguous. Germline loops: CDR1 GTSNPN, CDR2 SVGIG (reference sequence). V lost 4 bases to trimming and J lost 6 bases, with 8 bases between them. The CDR3 runs to 11 residues.